These 14 T cell receptor beta chains were sequenced from one sample in a study of blood T cell repertoires in COVID-19. TCRdb keeps only in-frame clones here, not all; method: immunoSEQ multiplex PCR. The table lists approximately 170,000 clones, around 83% of them singletons. Material: peripheral blood. These receptors all come from a man aged 70 or older who had recovered from COVID-19.

The J gene is TRBJ1-1, the V gene TRBV27; tentatively, D is TRBD1 (6 bases). CDR3 size: 15 residues. Germline CDR1 and CDR2: MNHEY and SMNVEV (reference sequence). The ends were cut back, 4 bases at V and 0 bases at J, with 12 bases in the middle. CDR3 loop: CASSSHRELNTEAFF. CDR3 nucleotides: TGTGCCAGCAGTTCCCACAGGGAGTTGAACACTGAAGCTTTCTTT.

The chain is built from TRBV9 and TRBJ2-3; TRBD2 is a possible D gene (5 bases). Trimming stripped 4 bases from V and 5 bases from J, with 14 bases between. The CDR3 runs to 14 residues. CDR1 SGDLS and CDR2 YYNGEE come from the germline V gene. CDR3 protein: CASSPQPEGDTQYF. The CDR3 coding sequence is TGTGCCAGCAGCCCACAACCTGAGGGAGATACGCAGTATTTT.

This chain connects TRBV6-4 to TRBJ2-7, with 9 bases identical to TRBD1. Trimming took 5 bases from V and 2 from J; bases not matched to a gene: 7. The germline V gene encodes CDR1 MRHNA and CDR2 SNTAGT. The CDR3 is 15 amino acids. CDR3 residues: CASSPEQGAAYEQYF. CDR3 in DNA: TGTGCCAGCAGTCCTGAACAGGGGGCGGCCTACGAGCAGTACTTC.

This sequence joins TRBV5-6 and TRBJ2-3; 10 bases align to TRBD2. V was clipped by 1 base and J by 2 bases; unmatched bases: 7. CDR1 and CDR2 from the germline V gene are SGHDT and YYEEEE. The CDR3 runs to 17 residues. The CDR3 bases are TGTGCCAGCAGCTTGTTGCTAGCGGGAGCGAACACAGATACGCAGTATTTT. This sequence encodes CASSLLLAGANTDTQYF.

The chain employs TRBV7-2 and TRBJ1-1; possibly TRBD1 for D (5 bases). CDR1 is SGHTA, CDR2 FQGNSA, per germline. Trimming shortened V by 5 bases and J by 1 base, and 14 bases separated the two germline ends. This CDR3 comprises 15 residues. Here the CDR3 DNA reads TGTGCCAGCAGCCCCATCGACAGCTCGAACACTGAAGCTTTCTTT. This translates into CASSPIDSSNTEAFF.

The CDR3 sequence: CASSPAGANVLTF. In DNA form, the CDR3 reads TGTGCCAGCAGCCCCGCTGGGGCCAACGTCCTGACTTTC. The J gene is TRBJ2-6, the V gene TRBV14, with D unclear. The CDR3 has 13 residues. Trimming pared 4 bases from V and 2 bases from J, leaving 3 bases between. CDR1 SGHDN and CDR2 FVKESK come from the germline V gene.

On this clone itself: Other DNA sequences within the sample encode an identical CDR3. The V call is TRBV5-1, the J call TRBJ1-1, with no clear D. Germline CDR1 reads SGHRS; CDR2 reads YFSETQ. Trimming removed 5 bases from V and 1 base from J, with 9 bases in between. This CDR3 comprises 13 residues. CDR3 DNA: TGCGCCAGCAGTTCAGAGGGGAACACTGAAGCTTTCTTT. This codes for CASSSEGNTEAFF.

The V call is TRBV30, the J call TRBJ2-2; 11 nucleotides agree with TRBD2. CDR3 length: 16 amino acids. After removal of 0 bases from V and 1 base from J, the junction contained 1 base not matched to a gene. CDR1 and CDR2 from the germline V gene are GTSNPN and SVGIG (reference sequence). The CDR3 protein is CAWSVGTSGNTGELFF. In DNA form, the CDR3 reads TGTGCCTGGAGTGTTGGGACTAGCGGGAACACCGGGGAGCTGTTTTTT.

CDR3 loop: CASSSKSTGPVEGYTF. As DNA, the CDR3 is TGTGCCAGCAGTTCTAAATCGACAGGTCCGGTCGAGGGCTACACCTTC. The chain has TRBV2 and TRBJ1-2, with a possible D match to TRBD1 (6 bases). V lost 5 bases and J lost 8, with 24 bases in between. Germline V CDR1 and CDR2: SNHLY, FYNNEI. This CDR3 spans 16 amino acids.

This chain uses TRBV27 with TRBJ2-7; tentative D call: TRBD1 (5 bases). The CDR3 consists of 16 residues. Deletions cut 3 bases from V and 2 bases from J, with 17 bases between. The germline V gene has CDR1 MNHEY and CDR2 SMNVEV (reference sequence). The CDR3 region has the DNA TGTGCCAGCAGTTTCAAGAGCACAGGACGAGCCTACGAGCAGTACTTC. Protein product: CASSFKSTGRAYEQYF.

The chain couples TRBV5-1 to TRBJ2-3, with 10 bases that match TRBD2. Germline CDR1 and CDR2: SGHRS and YFSETQ. V shed 0 bases and J 6 bases; nucleotides not matched to a gene: 4. This CDR3 has 15 residues. DNA of the CDR3: TGCGCCAGCAGCTTGGCTAGCGGGAGCGGGGATACGCAGTATTTT. This translates into CASSLASGSGDTQYF.

The rearrangement uses TRBV4-3 and TRBJ2-7; D possibly corresponds to TRBD2 (5 bases). Trimming took off 4 bases at V and 6 bases at J, with 19 bases between the two ends. CDR3 length equals 15 residues. CDR1 and CDR2 (germline): LGHNA, YSLEER. The CDR3 DNA reads TGCGCCAGCAGCCCGAGGTCGGGGTTTTTAGGCGAGCAGTACTTC. Translation: CASSPRSGFLGEQYF.

This chain links TRBV18 with TRBJ2-3, with TRBD2 matching 8 bases. V lost 1 base and J lost 1; bases outside the gene matches: 4. The CDR3 has 16 amino acids. CDR1 is KGHSH and CDR2 is LQKENI in the germline V gene. CDR3 in DNA: TGTGCCAGCTCACCACTTCAAGCGGGAGGCACAGATACGCAGTATTTT. It yields the protein CASSPLQAGGTDTQYF.

The chain joins TRBV4-1 to TRBJ1-4; tentatively, D is TRBD1 (5 bases). Trimming pared 0 bases from V and 7 bases from J, leaving 15 bases between. This CDR3 is built from 16 residues. Germline lookup yields CDR1 MGHRA and CDR2 YSYEKL. The CDR3 region has the DNA TGCGCCAGCAGCCAAGACAGAATGGCAGGGTTTGAAAAACTGTTTTTT. Translated, it gives CASSQDRMAGFEKLFF.